A selection of T cell receptor beta chains follows, all from one sample in a study of cytomegalovirus exposure and HLA in healthy donors. This table comes from immunoSEQ multiplex PCR, and its TCRdb copy is limited to in-frame clones, with some not included. Among more than 110,000 clones listed, about 75% were seen once. The sequencing input was PBMCs. The receptor set was obtained from a man between 18 and 35 years old in good health and CMV-seronegative. The CDR3 runs from the conserved cysteine through the conserved F or W. D genes are given only for firm matches. Expanded clones get a size class; other rows say once, few or many, or leave the size out.

d_call: TRBD2; j_call: TRBJ2-1; v_call: TRBV7-9; clone_size: -; cdr3_nt: TGTGCCAGCACGCCGGGACTAGCGATCGATGAGCAGTTCTTC; cdr3_aa: CASTPGLAIDEQFF
d_call: TRBD1; j_call: TRBJ1-4; v_call: TRBV7-9; clone_size: -; cdr3_nt: TGTGCCAGCAGAAGACAGGGGTCCGATAATGAAAAACTGTTTTTT; cdr3_aa: CASRRQGSDNEKLFF
d_call: TRBD2; j_call: TRBJ2-7; v_call: TRBV4-1; clone_size: once; cdr3_nt: TGCGCCAGCAGCCAAGGCCTAGCGGGAGGCTTTTCCCACGAGCAGTACTTC; cdr3_aa: CASSQGLAGGFSHEQYF
d_call: TRBD1; j_call: TRBJ2-3; v_call: TRBV5-4; clone_size: -; cdr3_nt: TGTGCCAGCAGCGCGCCGGGACAGGGGACAGATACGCAGTATTTT; cdr3_aa: CASSAPGQGTDTQYF
d_call: TRBD2; j_call: TRBJ2-1; v_call: TRBV27; clone_size: -; cdr3_nt: TGTGCCAGCAGCCTGGGTAGCGGGAGCCTCCACTCGGGCGAGCAGTTCTTC; cdr3_aa: CASSLGSGSLHSGEQFF
d_call: TRBD1; j_call: TRBJ1-1; v_call: TRBV5-6; clone_size: -; cdr3_nt: TGTGCCAGCAGTCCCGAGACAGGGGTTGTAGCTTTCTTT; cdr3_aa: CASSPETGVVAFF
d_call: -; j_call: TRBJ2-2; v_call: TRBV27; clone_size: once; cdr3_nt: TGTGCCAGCAGTCTCTTCGACACCGGGGAGCTGTTTTTT; cdr3_aa: CASSLFDTGELFF
d_call: TRBD2; j_call: TRBJ2-3; v_call: TRBV7-3; clone_size: -; cdr3_nt: TGTGCCAGCAGTAAACTAGCGATAGCTAGCACAGATACGCAGTATTTT; cdr3_aa: CASSKLAIASTDTQYF
d_call: -; j_call: TRBJ2-1; v_call: TRBV14; clone_size: -; cdr3_nt: TGTGCCAGCAGCCAAGATGCGGGGGCTCCCTACAATGAGCAGTTCTTC; cdr3_aa: CASSQDAGAPYNEQFF
d_call: -; j_call: TRBJ2-3; v_call: TRBV9; clone_size: -; cdr3_nt: TGTGCCAGCAGCGTAAGGGGACTTAACACAGATACGCAGTATTTT; cdr3_aa: CASSVRGLNTDTQYF
d_call: -; j_call: TRBJ1-6; v_call: TRBV6-1; clone_size: -; cdr3_nt: TGTGCCAGCAGTGAAGAGGGGAATTCACCCCTCCACTTT; cdr3_aa: CASSEEGNSPLHF
d_call: -; j_call: TRBJ1-5; v_call: TRBV19; clone_size: -; cdr3_nt: TGTGCCAGTACCCTATGGGGGGTGGACCAGCCCCAGCATTTT; cdr3_aa: CASTLWGVDQPQHF
d_call: TRBD1; j_call: TRBJ1-2; v_call: TRBV2; clone_size: -; cdr3_nt: TGTGCCAGCAGTTCCGGGACAGGCAGCTATGGCTACACCTTC; cdr3_aa: CASSSGTGSYGYTF
d_call: TRBD1; j_call: TRBJ1-1; v_call: TRBV5-1; clone_size: few; cdr3_nt: TGCGCCAGCAGCTACGGACAGGGGAATAAGAACACTGAAGCTTTCTTT; cdr3_aa: CASSYGQGNKNTEAFF
d_call: TRBD2; j_call: TRBJ2-7; v_call: TRBV5-1; clone_size: -; cdr3_nt: TGCGCCAGCAGGTTGAGCGGGGGTGACTCCTACGAGCAGTACTTC; cdr3_aa: CASRLSGGDSYEQYF
d_call: -; j_call: TRBJ1-1; v_call: TRBV7-9; clone_size: -; cdr3_nt: TGTGCCAGCAGCTTAGATGTGGGCAGGAACACTGAAGCTTTCTTT; cdr3_aa: CASSLDVGRNTEAFF
d_call: -; j_call: TRBJ1-1; v_call: TRBV29-1; clone_size: -; cdr3_nt: TGCAGCGTTGAAGAAATTACGGGACACAGAAACACTGAAGCTTTCTTT; cdr3_aa: CSVEEITGHRNTEAFF
d_call: TRBD1; j_call: TRBJ1-5; v_call: TRBV30; clone_size: few; cdr3_nt: TGTGCCTGGAGGACAGGGGGCAATCAGCCCCAGCATTTT; cdr3_aa: CAWRTGGNQPQHF
d_call: -; j_call: TRBJ2-7; v_call: TRBV4-1; clone_size: once; cdr3_nt: TGCGCCAGCAGCCAAGATACCTACGAGCAGTACTTC; cdr3_aa: CASSQDTYEQYF
d_call: TRBD1; j_call: TRBJ2-7; v_call: TRBV6-1; clone_size: -; cdr3_nt: TGTGCCAGCAGTGAAGAGGGGGCGGCTCCATACGAGCAGTACTTC; cdr3_aa: CASSEEGAAPYEQYF
d_call: -; j_call: TRBJ1-1; v_call: TRBV7-6; clone_size: -; cdr3_nt: TGTGCCAGCAGCTTAGATACGGCAGGGACTGAAGCTTTCTTT; cdr3_aa: CASSLDTAGTEAFF
d_call: -; j_call: TRBJ1-2; v_call: TRBV23-1; clone_size: -; cdr3_nt: TGCGCCAGCAGTGTTGGGTTGCCTCGAAGACACGGTATGAAAACCTTC; cdr3_aa: CASSVGLPRRHGMKTF
d_call: -; j_call: TRBJ2-1; v_call: TRBV18; clone_size: -; cdr3_nt: TGTGCCAGCTCACCACCGGCGGGACAGCCCCTCGATGAGCAGTTCTTC; cdr3_aa: CASSPPAGQPLDEQFF
d_call: -; j_call: TRBJ1-2; v_call: TRBV7-2; clone_size: -; cdr3_nt: TGTGCCAGCAGCTCAGGACTGTTTAACTATGGCTACACCTTC; cdr3_aa: CASSSGLFNYGYTF